Each of the 22 T cell receptor beta chains below was sequenced from the same sample in a study of blood T cell repertoires in COVID-19. The table came from immunoSEQ multiplex PCR; TCRdb's copy has only in-frame clones and leaves some out. In the table there are fewer than 250,000 clones, about 83% of which are singletons. The material sequenced was peripheral blood. The origin of the receptors is a man aged 45-65 years with acute or convalescent COVID-19.

The rearrangement links TRBV18 to TRBJ1-2; D remains ambiguous. This CDR3 is 13 amino acids long. Germline CDR1 and CDR2: KGHSH and LQKENI. V was clipped by 3 bases and J by 7 bases, with 12 bases between them. Here the CDR3 DNA reads TGTGCCAGCTCACCCGACGGCGAGCGTGGCTACACCTTC. It codes for CASSPDGERGYTF.

V and J are TRBV5-4 and TRBJ1-1, with 9 nucleotides matching TRBD1. The V segment lost 3 bases and the J segment 0 bases; nucleotides outside the gene matches: 18. The CDR3 contains 20 residues. CDR1 and CDR2 (germline): SGHNT, YYREEE (reference sequence). DNA of the CDR3: TGTGCCAGCAGCTGGGGGACAGGGTATTCCACTACCCCACTGAACACTGAAGCTTTCTTT. The encoded protein is CASSWGTGYSTTPLNTEAFF.

The chain links TRBV3-1 (or the pseudogene TRBV3-2) to TRBJ2-3, with D perhaps TRBD2 (6 bases). The CDR3 contains 14 residues. Germline CDR1 is LGHDT and CDR2 is YNNKEL (reference sequence). Deletions cut 4 bases from V and 4 bases from J, with 12 bases between. CDR3 nucleotides: TGTGCCAGCAGCCCGACTAGTCGGGCAGATACGCAGTATTTT. This sequence encodes CASSPTSRADTQYF.

This chain joins TRBV6-6 and TRBJ1-2; D remains unclear. The germline CDR1 and CDR2 sequences are MNHNY and SVGAGI (reference sequence). There are 13 residues in the CDR3. This chain's CDR3 is CGTRDKQNYGYTF. CDR3 coding DNA: TGTGGTACCCGAGACAAACAGAACTATGGCTACACCTTC.

The chain couples TRBV9 to TRBJ1-2; 9 bases line up with TRBD1. V was pared by 0 bases and J by 8 bases, with 8 bases of the junction left unmatched. CDR3 length: 15 amino acids. Germline loops: CDR1 SGDLS, CDR2 YYNGEE. DNA of the CDR3: TGTGCCAGCAGCGTAGCGGGACAGGGCTTTGGGGGCTACACCTTC. Protein product: CASSVAGQGFGGYTF.

The chain joins TRBV5-6 to TRBJ1-2; no clear D gene. There are 11 residues in the CDR3. With 3 bases removed from V and 4 bases from J, the gap between germline ends came to 4 bases. From germline, CDR1 is SGHDT and CDR2 YYEEEE. For the CDR3, the DNA is TGTGCCAGCAGCTCGGGCTATGGCTACACCTTC. It yields the protein CASSSGYGYTF.

The chain carries TRBV12-3 or TRBV12-4 and TRBJ2-1, with D possibly being TRBD1 (6 bases). The CDR3 loop spans 12 amino acids. V was pared by 7 bases and J by 6 bases, with 10 bases between. The CDR3 is CASTYRVNEQFF. The CDR3 nucleotides read TGTGCCAGCACCTACAGGGTCAATGAGCAGTTCTTC.

The rearrangement links TRBV10-2 to TRBJ2-1, with a weak D call TRBD2 (6 bases). The V and J ends lost 5 bases and 6 bases respectively, with 20 bases between them. The V gene's germline CDR1 is WSHSY and CDR2 SAAADI. CDR3 length: 16 residues. The CDR3 nucleotides read TGCGCCAGCAGTTCAGGGTCCGGGGGTGGGGGCAATGAGCAGTTCTTC. Translated: CASSSGSGGGGNEQFF.

V gene TRBV6-5 combines with J gene TRBJ2-7, with D perhaps matching TRBD1 (5 bases). Trimming cost V 4 bases and J 0 bases, with 7 bases left between them. CDR1 is MNHEY, CDR2 SVGAGI, per germline. The CDR3 consists of 13 residues. For the CDR3, the DNA is TGTGCCAGCAGTTGGGGCAGCTCCTACGAGCAGTACTTC. Translation gives CASSWGSSYEQYF.

The rearrangement joins TRBV6-4 to TRBJ1-1, with D maybe TRBD1 (5 bases). Germline V CDR1 and CDR2: MRHNA, SNTAGT. V gave up 8 bases and J gave up 1 base, with 11 bases separating them. The CDR3 has 13 amino acids. CDR3 sequence reads: CASCVTENTEAFF. CDR3 in DNA: TGTGCCAGCTGCGTGACAGAGAACACTGAAGCTTTCTTT.

The V call is TRBV19, the J call TRBJ2-3, with 15 bases matching TRBD2. The junction had 4 bases not matched to a gene; V was cut back by 7 bases and J by 2 bases. CDR1 LNHDA and CDR2 SQIVND come from the germline V gene (reference sequence). This CDR3 is 16 amino acids long. CDR3 coding DNA: TGTGCCAGTAATGGACTAGCGGGAGGGCCCACAGATACGCAGTATTTT. Protein: CASNGLAGGPTDTQYF.

This clone has just a few counts. The V and J genes are TRBV7-6 and TRBJ1-4, with D possibly being TRBD1 (6 bases). The V end lost 5 bases, the J end lost 4 bases, and 14 bases lay between the germline ends. The length of the CDR3 is 15 residues. Germline V lookup: CDR1 SGHVS, CDR2 FNYEAQ. In nucleotides, the CDR3 is TGTGCCAGCAGCCGGGCGCAGGGGAATAATGAAAAACTGTTTTTT. This codes for CASSRAQGNNEKLFF.

The chain recombines TRBV7-6 with TRBJ2-3; 8 nucleotides agree with TRBD1. Germline CDR1 SGHVS, CDR2 FNYEAQ. This CDR3 region has 16 residues. V gave up 0 bases and J gave up 0 bases; unmatched junction bases: 2. The CDR3 DNA follows: TGTGCCAGCAGCTTAGCCACAGGGGGAAGCACAGATACGCAGTATTTT. This translates into CASSLATGGSTDTQYF.

The table lists this clone with a count of one. The chain couples TRBV19 to TRBJ2-5; 9 nucleotides line up with TRBD1. CDR1 and CDR2 (germline): LNHDA, SQIVND (reference sequence). J was trimmed by 2 bases and V by 2 bases; bases with no gene match: 3. The CDR3 sequence is 15 residues long. CDR3 nucleotides: TGTGCCAGTAGTATAAGGACAGGGGCTCAAGAGACCCAGTACTTC. This codes for CASSIRTGAQETQYF.

This clone turned up a few times. The J gene is TRBJ1-1, the V gene TRBV7-9, with D perhaps TRBD1 (6 bases). Germline assignment: CDR1 SEHNR and CDR2 FQNEAQ (reference sequence). Deletions cut 5 bases from V and 5 bases from J, with 12 bases between. The CDR3 runs to 13 residues. The CDR3 nucleotides read TGTGCCAGCAGCACGGAAAGGGGGACTGAAGCTTTCTTT. Translating gives CASSTERGTEAFF.

The chain employs TRBV10-3 and TRBJ1-2; D ambiguous. V lost 2 bases, J lost 8 bases, and 12 bases lay in between. Per germline, CDR1 ENHRY and CDR2 SYGVKD. CDR3 length equals 13 residues. The CDR3 sequence: CAISEQPSEGYTF. The CDR3 region has the DNA TGTGCCATCAGTGAGCAACCTTCGGAGGGCTACACCTTC.

V is TRBV7-3 and J is TRBJ1-2, with TRBD1 identical over 11 bases. This CDR3 has 14 residues. Losses at the gene ends were 5 bases for V and 5 bases for J; bases not matched to a gene: 4. Germline V CDR1 and CDR2: SGHTA, FQGTGA. CDR3 sequence reads: CASSPGTGGYGYTF. CDR3 DNA: TGTGCCAGCAGCCCGGGGACAGGGGGGTATGGCTACACCTTC.

This chain joins TRBV7-3 and TRBJ2-1, with TRBD2 matching 8 bases. CDR1 and CDR2 (germline): SGHTA, FQGTGA. The CDR3 has 15 amino acids. V lost 5 bases to trimming and J lost 5 bases; unmatched junction nucleotides: 8. CDR3 sequence (DNA): TGTGCCAGCAGCGCCCCGGGGGGGAAAAACAATGAGCAGTTCTTC. Translating it yields CASSAPGGKNNEQFF.

This clone has just a few counts. The V gene is TRBV5-1, the J gene TRBJ2-3; 7 positions agree with TRBD2. V lost 6 bases to trimming and J lost 2 bases; unmatched junction nucleotides: 12. The V gene's germline CDR1 is SGHRS and CDR2 YFSETQ. The CDR3 is 16 residues long. CDR3 DNA: TGCGCCAGCACCCTGGAGCGGGGACGTAACACAGATACGCAGTATTTT. This encodes CASTLERGRNTDTQYF. Filled out from reference TRBV5-1 and TRBJ2-3, the complete variable domain reads KAGVTQTPRYLIKTRGQQVTLSCSPISGHRSVSWYQQTPGQGLQFLFEYFSETQRNKGNFPGRFSGRQFSNSRSEMNVSTLELGDSALYLCASTLERGRNTDTQYFGPGTRLTVL.

V usage is TRBV18 and J usage is TRBJ2-1; 12 bases map to TRBD2. CDR1 is KGHSH, CDR2 LQKENI, per germline. The CDR3 sequence is 15 residues long. J gave up 2 bases and V 6 bases, and 2 bases lay outside the gene matches. CDR3 protein: CASSLAGGAYNEQFF. The CDR3 nucleotides read TGTGCCAGCTCCCTAGCGGGAGGGGCCTACAATGAGCAGTTCTTC.

The chain carries TRBV9 and TRBJ1-1; 8 bases line up with TRBD1. Trimming at V came to 0 bases and at J to 3 bases, leaving 10 bases not matched to a gene. The CDR3 covers 17 residues. Germline loops: CDR1 SGDLS, CDR2 YYNGEE. In DNA, the CDR3 is TGTGCCAGCAGCGTAGAGCCAGGGGGCCGCGGAGACACTGAAGCTTTCTTT. Its translation: CASSVEPGGRGDTEAFF.

This rearrangement joins TRBV14 to TRBJ2-6, with 10 bases identical to TRBD1. The CDR3 covers 18 residues. The V gene's germline CDR1 is SGHDN and CDR2 FVKESK. V lost 2 bases to trimming and J lost 4 bases; unmatched junction nucleotides: 8. The CDR3, as DNA: TGTGCCAGCAGCCAAATGGGGACAGGGGTGGCCGGGGCCAACGTCCTGACTTTC. Its translation: CASSQMGTGVAGANVLTF.